One and the same sample provided the 9 T cell receptor beta chains below, sequenced in a study of blood T cell repertoires in COVID-19. Produced via immunoSEQ multiplex PCR; TCRdb's table is partial and in-frame only. The repertoire has about 360,000 clones, 70% to 85% of them found once; the top ten carry 0.85% to 1.3%. What was sequenced was peripheral blood. All receptors derive from a human donor with acute or convalescent COVID-19. The donor label of this sample is uncertain.

The genes are TRBV5-1 and TRBJ1-1; TRBD1 agrees at 7 bases. This CDR3 spans 13 amino acids. V was clipped by 4 bases and J by 6 bases; unmatched bases: 6. Germline assignment: CDR1 SGHRS and CDR2 YFSETQ. This CDR3 is CASSAGQAAEAFF. In nucleotides, the CDR3 is TGCGCCAGCAGCGCAGGACAGGCCGCTGAAGCTTTCTTT.

The chain recombines TRBV6-2 or TRBV6-3 with TRBJ2-3; TRBD1 agrees at 9 bases. Germline-derived CDR1 and CDR2 are MNHEY and SVGEGT. CDR3 length: 16 residues. V lost 6 bases and J lost 5; bases outside the gene matches: 12. This CDR3 is CASSLEWTGVEDTQYF. The CDR3 region has the DNA TGTGCCAGCAGCTTAGAGTGGACAGGGGTCGAAGATACGCAGTATTTT.

As for this clone: The sample carries other DNA sequences with the same CDR3. The V and J genes are TRBV30 and TRBJ1-6; 8 positions agree with TRBD1. Germline V gives CDR1 GTSNPN, CDR2 SVGIG (reference sequence). The CDR3 is 13 amino acids. J gave up 9 bases and V 0 bases, and 1 base lay outside the gene matches. The CDR3 region has the DNA TGTGCCTGGAGTGTACAGGGGGGTTCACCCCTCCACTTT. Amino acid sequence: CAWSVQGGSPLHF. The full variable domain, its missing parts supplied by reference TRBV30 and TRBJ1-6, is SQTIHQWPATLVQPVGSPLSLECTVEGTSNPNLYWYRQAAGRGLQLLFYSVGIGQISSEVPQNLSASRPQDRQFILSSKKLLLSDSGFYLCAWSVQGGSPLHFGNGTRLTVT.

This chain connects TRBV14 to TRBJ1-5, with D possibly TRBD1 on 5 matching bases. Trimming stripped 0 bases from V and 1 base from J, with 13 bases between. The CDR3 covers 17 residues. Per germline, CDR1 SGHDN and CDR2 FVKESK. The CDR3 region is CASSQDRPGGSNQPQHF. The CDR3 nucleotides are TGTGCCAGCAGCCAAGATCGGCCGGGGGGGAGCAATCAGCCCCAGCATTTT.

This chain uses TRBV2 with TRBJ1-5; TRBD1 matches 10 bases. The trim removed 6 bases at V and 3 bases at J, leaving 5 bases unmatched. Germline V CDR1 and CDR2: SNHLY, FYNNEI. The CDR3 is 15 amino acids. The CDR3 DNA sequence: TGTGCCAGCAGGGTGACAGGGGGCGCCAATCAGCCCCAGCATTTT. Its protein product is CASRVTGGANQPQHF.

The chain joins TRBV12-5 to TRBJ2-1, with 9 positions matching TRBD1. Germline CDR1 is LGHNT and CDR2 is FRNRAP. V gave up 8 bases and J gave up 2 bases; unmatched junction bases: 10. This CDR3 is built from 16 residues. This CDR3 reads CASTGSQGAPYNEQFF. CDR3 sequence (DNA): TGTGCTAGTACCGGATCACAGGGGGCCCCCTACAATGAGCAGTTCTTC.

The CDR3 reads CASSENRGWDTDTQYF. In nucleotides, the CDR3 is TGTGCCAGCAGTGAAAATCGGGGATGGGACACAGATACGCAGTATTTT. The rearrangement joins TRBV2 to TRBJ2-3; D is perhaps TRBD2 (5 bases). Germline V gives CDR1 SNHLY, CDR2 FYNNEI. The V gene lost 2 bases and the J gene lost 2 bases, with 14 bases spanning the gap. The CDR3 has 16 residues. Looking up the rest from reference TRBV2 and TRBJ2-3 gives the full variable domain: EPEVTQTPSHQVTQMGQEVILRCVPISNHLYFYWYRQILGQKVEFLVSFYNNEISEKSEIFDDQFSVERPDGSNFTLKIRSTKLEDSAMYFCASSENRGWDTDTQYFGPGTRLTVL.

The sample holds one count of this clone. V is TRBV30 and J is TRBJ1-6; TRBD1 might be the D (5 bases). The germline gives CDR1 GTSNPN, CDR2 SVGIG (reference sequence). The CDR3 covers 15 residues. V was clipped by 5 bases and J by 10 bases, with 21 bases between them. CDR3 in DNA: TGTGCCTGGGGGAATGCACAGGTAATACGGTCACCCCTCCACTTT. It specifies CAWGNAQVIRSPLHF.

The chain couples TRBV19 to TRBJ1-2; D might be TRBD1 (6 bases). Deletions cut 10 bases from V and 5 bases from J, with 11 bases between. Per the germline V gene, CDR1 is LNHDA and CDR2 is SQIVND (reference sequence). This CDR3 has 11 amino acids. CDR3 bases: TGTGCCACGTACAGGGCGTATGGCTACACCTTC. This sequence encodes CATYRAYGYTF.